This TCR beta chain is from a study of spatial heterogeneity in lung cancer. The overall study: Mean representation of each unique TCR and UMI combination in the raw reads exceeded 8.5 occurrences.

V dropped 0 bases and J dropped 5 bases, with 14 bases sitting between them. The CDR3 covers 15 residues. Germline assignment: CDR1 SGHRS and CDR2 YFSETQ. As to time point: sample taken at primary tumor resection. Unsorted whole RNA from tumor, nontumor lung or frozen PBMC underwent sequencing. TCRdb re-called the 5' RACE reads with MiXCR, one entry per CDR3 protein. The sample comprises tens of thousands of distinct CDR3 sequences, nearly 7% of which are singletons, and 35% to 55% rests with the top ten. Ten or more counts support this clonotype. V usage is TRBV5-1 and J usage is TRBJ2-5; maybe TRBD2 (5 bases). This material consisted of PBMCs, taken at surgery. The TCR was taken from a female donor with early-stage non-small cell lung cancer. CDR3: CASSLGPSKWETQYF. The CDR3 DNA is TGCGCCAGCAGCTTGGGGCCTAGCAAGTGGGAGACCCAGTACTTC.